The clone carrying this TCR beta chain is classed as medium-sized. The sample originates from a study of spatial heterogeneity in lung cancer. On the study more broadly: Consistently, beta-chain sequences turned up in larger numbers than alpha-chain sequences did. Mean representation of each unique TCR and UMI combination in the raw reads exceeded nine occurrences.

The time point was: sample taken at primary tumor resection. Whole RNA, which was extracted from tumor, nontumor lung tissue or frozen PBMC, was sequenced without any cell sorting. The 55 to 90 donors had untreated early-stage non-small cell lung cancer. Individually, TCR cDNA molecules were each labelled with a unique molecular identifier. TCRdb called the 5' RACE reads again in MiXCR, with one record for every CDR3 protein. This table holds about 22,000 distinct CDR3 sequences, roughly 4.6% found once. This material consisted of PBMCs, taken at surgery. The TCR originated in a male donor with early-stage non-small cell lung cancer.

CDR3 amino acids: CASRKGQIRYEQYF. Here the CDR3 DNA reads TGTGCCAGCAGGAAGGGACAGATTCGTTACGAGCAGTACTTC. The rearrangement uses TRBV28 and TRBJ2-7, with TRBD1 identical over 7 bases. Germline CDR1 MDHEN, CDR2 SYDVKM. With V trimmed by 6 bases and J by 4 bases, 9 bases remained unmatched. CDR3 length: 14 residues.